This TCR beta chain is drawn from a study of cytomegalovirus exposure and HLA in healthy donors. Regarding the study as a whole: Diagnosis of cytomegalovirus status made by the classifier reportedly showed high specificity and sensitivity.

Measured with immunoSEQ multiplex PCR; TCRdb has only the in-frame clones, and not every one. The data show some 140,000 clones, 86% seen once. Germline loops: CDR1 MGHRA, CDR2 YSYEKL. The CDR3 contains 14 residues. The V and J ends lost 1 base and 2 bases respectively, with 8 bases between them. A few counts support this clone. Antigen specificity is unknown. This chain uses TRBV4-1 with TRBJ1-1; D is ambiguous. This TCR was recovered from a young man in good health and CMV-seronegative. What was sequenced was PBMCs. CDR3 loop: CASSQVGSNTEAFF. The DNA of the CDR3 is TGCGCCAGCAGCCAAGTTGGGAGTAACACTGAAGCTTTCTTT.